This T cell receptor (beta chain) was recorded in a study of blood T cell repertoires in COVID-19. For the study at large: COVID-19 samples from acute and convalescent phases originated in the United States, Italy and Spain. Sources were T cells, B-cell-depleted T cells, or PBMCs; the material itself was cDNA or gDNA.

Recruitment covered about 25 US areas and drew participants whose ages spanned roughly 18 to 89 years. CDR3 length: 13 amino acids. J lost 1 base, V lost 5 bases, and 1 base had no gene match. Looked up from germline, CDR1 is SGHVS and CDR2 is FQNEAQ. In the original processing: Estimation of nucleated cell counts relied on the amplification of reference gene primers. Clones were read by immunoSEQ multiplex PCR, and TCRdb kept only the in-frame ones, dropping some. V, J and clone size derive from that table, while D and trimming were established from the DNA sequence. The sample has approximately 53,000 clones, around 73% seen once; the top ten hold roughly 6.1%.

This TCR was recovered from a woman aged 45-65 years with acute COVID-19. Sequencing used PBMCs or T cells enriched from blood (not recorded which). V gene TRBV7-8 combines with J gene TRBJ1-2; 7 bases are shared with TRBD1. This CDR3 is CASSRDSNYGYTF. The CDR3 DNA sequence: TGTGCCAGCAGCCGGGACAGTAACTATGGCTACACCTTC.